This T cell receptor (beta chain) was profiled in a study of vaccination and CD4 T cells after COVID-19. Overall study context: From HCoV-229E, HCoV-OC43, HCoV-NL63 and SARS-CoV-2, overlapping spike peptides were used to stimulate the cells. Study-level results: Spike mono-reactivity held for 304 of 307 vaccine-specific clones in convalescent patients. The study found median SARS-CoV-2-reactive clonotypes rising from around 20 to 38, not significantly.

As to treatment: roughly ten-day PBMC culture with coronavirus spike peptide pools or control peptides (ViraFEST assay). Cultured CD4+ T cells had their DNA profiled by the Oncomine TCR Beta short-read assay. In this case, cultured CD4+ T cells provided the extracted genomic DNA. MiXCR was run by TCRdb on the PCR reads, yielding one entry per CDR3 protein. This sample carries about 14,000 distinct CDR3 sequences, around two fifths of them seen once, and the ten largest clones take about 15%. This clonotype has only a few counts. Its antigen is as yet unknown. Germline CDR1 is DFQATT and CDR2 is SNEGSKA (reference sequence). Trimming took 6 bases from V and 0 from J, leaving 7 bases between them. This CDR3 is 12 amino acids long.

Sequencing input: cultured CD4+ T cells from blood. The clonotype originates from a human donor with COVID-19. This chain uses TRBV20-1 with TRBJ2-3; D is undetermined. The CDR3 protein is CSAVPSTDTQYF. The CDR3 bases are TGCAGTGCCGTCCCCAGCACAGATACGCAGTATTTT.